This T cell receptor beta chain was recovered during a study of graft-versus-host responses after intestinal transplantation. The germline V gene has CDR1 LNHDA and CDR2 SQIVND (reference sequence). The V end was cut by 4 bases, the J end by 5 bases, with 14 bases between. The CDR3 contains 14 residues. About this clone: Its specificity is unknown.

Whole-study results and caveats: Recipient marrow harbored GvH clones, some of which surfaced first in ileum or blood. Those patients showing graft-donor T cell macrochimerism displayed high graft-versus-host to host-versus-graft clonal ratios in allografts.

Assay used: immunoSEQ multiplex PCR; TCRdb lists only in-frame clones, some missing. The sample has 95,000 to 150,000 clones; roughly 95% are singletons. The source material was unstimulated CD8+ T cells sorted from spleen or lymph node cells, sampled before intestinal transplant. The TCR sequence derives from a human donor who received an intestinal transplant. This chain joins TRBV19 and TRBJ2-5, with D perhaps being TRBD1 or TRBD2 (5 bases each). The CDR3 sequence: CASSNQGRLETQYF. CDR3 sequence (DNA): TGTGCCAGTAGTAATCAGGGACGGCTGGAGACCCAGTACTTC.